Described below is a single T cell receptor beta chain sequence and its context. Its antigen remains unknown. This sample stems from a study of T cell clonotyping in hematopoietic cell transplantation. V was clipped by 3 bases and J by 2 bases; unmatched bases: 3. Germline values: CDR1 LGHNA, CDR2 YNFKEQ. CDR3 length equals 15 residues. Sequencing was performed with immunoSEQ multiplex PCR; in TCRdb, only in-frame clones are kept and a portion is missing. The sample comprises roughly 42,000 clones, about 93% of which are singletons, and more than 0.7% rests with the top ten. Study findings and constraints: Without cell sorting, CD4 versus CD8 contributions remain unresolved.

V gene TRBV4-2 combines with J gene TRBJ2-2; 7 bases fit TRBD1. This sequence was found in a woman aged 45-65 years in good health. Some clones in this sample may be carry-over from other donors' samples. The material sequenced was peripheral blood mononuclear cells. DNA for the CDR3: TGTGCCAGCAGCCAGACAGGGCATAACACCGGGGAGCTGTTTTTT. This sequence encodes CASSQTGHNTGELFF.